The rows below give T cell receptor beta chains drawn from one sample of a study of cytotoxic CD8 clonotypes in ibrutinib-treated CLL. Only in-frame clones appear in the TCRdb table, and some are missing; sequencing was by immunoSEQ multiplex PCR. The table includes 35,000 or so clones, 70% to 80% detected once. The source material was PBMCs, sampled at disease progression, from a patient treated with ibrutinib. The receptor set was obtained from a human donor with chronic lymphocytic leukemia. Both conserved end residues are part of each CDR3. Fields, in order: V gene, D gene, clone size, J gene, CDR3 protein, CDR3 DNA. D genes are given only for firm matches. A clone size is listed for some rows: how often the clone was seen (once, few, many), or a class if it is expanded.

>TRBV2|TRBD2|few|TRBJ2-2
CASSKSGGANTGELFF
TGTGCCAGCAGTAAAAGCGGGGGCGCGAACACCGGGGAGCTGTTTTTT
>TRBV27|NA|few|TRBJ2-1
CASSSRIYYNEQFF
TGTGCCAGCAGTTCGCGAATCTATTACAATGAGCAGTTCTTC
>TRBV6-6|NA|NA|TRBJ2-2
CASGANTGELFF
TGTGCCAGCGGGGCGAACACCGGGGAGCTGTTTTTT
>TRBV21-1|NA|NA|TRBJ2-1
CASSKRGSYNEQFF
TGTGCCAGCAGCAAACGTGGGTCCTACAATGAGCAGTTCTTC
>TRBV28|TRBD1|NA|TRBJ1-6
CASNRGNSPLHF
TGTGCCAGCAACAGGGGAAACTCACCCCTCCACTTT
>TRBV19|NA|many|TRBJ2-5
CASSIVTARGGETQYF
TGTGCCAGTAGTATTGTCACAGCCAGGGGTGGAGAGACCCAGTACTTC
>TRBV5-1|NA|NA|TRBJ2-1
CASSLADDEQFF
TGCGCCAGCAGCTTGGCCGACGATGAGCAGTTCTTC
>TRBV4-1|NA|few|TRBJ1-2
CASSQDLGVPDQAQRPYGYTF
TGCGCCAGCAGCCAAGATCTTGGGGTCCCAGATCAGGCCCAGAGGCCCTATGGCTACACCTTC
>TRBV19|NA|NA|TRBJ1-1
CASTLFRGTEAFF
TGTGCCAGTACCCTCTTCCGGGGAACTGAAGCTTTCTTT
>TRBV18|NA|once|TRBJ2-5
CASSPLAETQYF
TGTGCCAGCTCACCACTCGCGGAGACCCAGTACTTC
>TRBV5-1|TRBD1|NA|TRBJ1-5
CASSPTGTGVGQPQHF
TGCGCCAGCAGCCCGACCGGGACAGGGGTGGGTCAGCCCCAGCATTTT
>TRBV11-2|NA|many|TRBJ2-2
CASSFRVGELFF
TGTGCCAGCAGCTTCAGGGTTGGGGAGCTGTTTTTT
>TRBV5-1|NA|NA|TRBJ2-3
CASSSGPTDTQYF
TGCGCCAGCAGCTCCGGACCGACAGATACGCAGTATTTT
>TRBV6-5|NA|NA|TRBJ2-7
CASSYVSGPYEQYF
TGTGCCAGCAGTTACGTCAGTGGACCCTACGAGCAGTACTTC
>TRBV28|TRBD1|NA|TRBJ1-2
CASSLTGVGYTF
TGTGCCAGCAGTTTAACAGGGGTCGGCTACACCTTC
>TRBV5-1|NA|once|TRBJ1-4
CASSQQSPGEKLFF
TGCGCCAGCAGCCAACAATCCCCGGGTGAAAAACTGTTTTTT
>TRBV28|NA|NA|TRBJ1-6
CASSLLRSPLHF
TGTGCCAGCAGTTTATTGAGATCACCCCTCCACTTT
>TRBV7-6|TRBD2|NA|TRBJ2-2
CASSLVGAGPNTGELFF
TGTGCCAGCAGCTTAGTGGGAGCGGGGCCGAACACCGGGGAGCTGTTTTTT
>TRBV29-1|TRBD1|few|TRBJ2-3
CSVNRGREDTQYF
TGCAGCGTAAACAGGGGGCGCGAAGATACGCAGTATTTT
>TRBV19|NA|NA|TRBJ1-1
CASTHYGGSTPGMAEAFF
TGTGCCAGTACTCATTATGGAGGGAGTACCCCAGGTATGGCTGAAGCTTTCTTT
>TRBV2|NA|few|TRBJ1-5
CASSDSSIRREPQHF
TGTGCCAGCAGTGACAGTTCTATTCGTCGAGAGCCCCAGCATTTT
>TRBV2|TRBD2|NA|TRBJ2-2
CASSWASGGGNTGELFF
TGTGCCAGCAGTTGGGCTAGCGGGGGCGGGAACACCGGGGAGCTGTTTTTT
>TRBV29-1|NA|NA|TRBJ1-2
CSVAGGVYGYTF
TGCAGCGTCGCGGGGGGGGTCTATGGCTACACCTTC
>TRBV7-9|TRBD1|NA|TRBJ2-5
CASSPRDRGQETQYF
TGTGCCAGCAGCCCCCGGGACAGGGGGCAAGAGACCCAGTACTTC
>TRBV19|NA|few|TRBJ1-4
CASSSPTNEKLFF
TGTGCCAGTAGTAGTCCAACTAATGAAAAACTGTTTTTT
>TRBV5-4|NA|NA|TRBJ1-1
CASSLVGLSTEAFF
TGTGCCAGCAGCTTGGTAGGGTTGAGCACTGAAGCTTTCTTT
>TRBV5-1|NA|NA|TRBJ1-5
CASSRGSNQPQHF
TGCGCCAGCAGCAGGGGGAGCAATCAGCCCCAGCATTTT
>TRBV10-2|NA|NA|TRBJ1-4
CASGEGPEKLFF
TGCGCCAGTGGAGAAGGACCTGAAAAACTGTTTTTT
>TRBV5-4|NA|few|TRBJ2-3
CASSLDGGLSTDTQYF
TGTGCCAGCAGCTTGGACGGGGGGCTCAGCACAGATACGCAGTATTTT
>TRBV5-1|TRBD2|NA|TRBJ2-3
CASSRGIAGVTDTQYF
TGCGCCAGCAGCCGAGGCATAGCGGGGGTTACAGATACGCAGTATTTT
>TRBV4-2|NA|NA|TRBJ1-1
CASSQDPEGLNTEAFF
TGTGCCAGCAGCCAAGATCCCGAGGGGCTGAACACTGAAGCTTTCTTT
>TRBV10-3|NA|NA|TRBJ2-3
CAIAQGPDTQYF
TGTGCCATCGCTCAAGGCCCAGATACGCAGTATTTT
>TRBV2|TRBD1|once|TRBJ1-2
CASSGRTGGGGYTF
TGTGCCAGCAGTGGAAGGACAGGGGGCGGGGGCTACACCTTC
>TRBV2|NA|NA|TRBJ1-1
CASTPHRTEEAFF
TGTGCCAGCACCCCCCATCGGACCGAGGAGGCTTTCTTT
>TRBV5-8|NA|NA|TRBJ1-2
CASSLEGGDYGYTF
TGTGCCAGCAGCTTGGAGGGGGGAGACTATGGCTACACCTTC
>TRBV2|TRBD1|many|TRBJ1-1
CASRGTGGTEAFF
TGTGCCAGCAGGGGGACAGGGGGCACTGAAGCTTTCTTT
>TRBV10-3|TRBD1|NA|TRBJ1-3
CAIRGTGLLGNTIYF
TGTGCCATCAGGGGGACAGGGTTGCTTGGAAACACCATATATTTT
>TRBV6-1|NA|NA|TRBJ1-5
CASSEASRQPQHF
TGTGCCAGCAGTGAAGCGAGCAGGCAGCCCCAGCATTTT
>TRBV5-1|TRBD2|NA|TRBJ2-7
CASSQCPGGPSNEQYF
TGCGCCAGCAGCCAATGTCCGGGGGGGCCAAGCAACGAGCAGTACTTC
>TRBV5-1|NA|medium-sized|TRBJ1-2
CASSLTETGGYTF
TGCGCCAGCAGCTTGACCGAAACGGGGGGCTACACCTTC
>TRBV4-1|NA|NA|TRBJ1-5
CASSQTGTENQPQHF
TGCGCCAGCAGCCAGACCGGGACCGAGAATCAGCCCCAGCATTTT
>TRBV2|TRBD2|medium-sized|TRBJ2-5
CASTLGLAGGVQETQYF
TGTGCCAGCACCTTAGGACTAGCGGGGGGGGTTCAAGAGACCCAGTACTTC
>TRBV5-1|TRBD1|NA|TRBJ2-7
CASSYRGGDEQYF
TGCGCCAGCAGCTACCGAGGGGGCGACGAGCAGTACTTC
>TRBV6-5|NA|few|TRBJ2-7
CASRSLPSRYEQYF
TGTGCCAGCAGATCTCTCCCTTCCAGGTACGAGCAGTACTTC
>TRBV5-6|TRBD1|NA|TRBJ2-7
CASSLGGQGASEQYF
TGTGCCAGCAGCTTGGGGGGACAGGGGGCGTCCGAGCAGTACTTC
>TRBV4-1|NA|NA|TRBJ1-4
CASARLTGTNEKLFF
TGCGCCAGCGCCCGGCTGACTGGGACTAATGAAAAACTGTTTTTT
>TRBV2|NA|NA|TRBJ1-1
CASSEWVPRGDTEAFF
TGTGCCAGCAGTGAGTGGGTCCCCCGGGGGGACACTGAAGCTTTCTTT
>TRBV12-5|TRBD1|NA|TRBJ1-1
CASGPTGGGTEAFF
TGTGCTAGTGGCCCGACAGGGGGTGGAACTGAAGCTTTCTTT
>TRBV7-6|NA|NA|TRBJ1-5
CASSLEGNGNQPQHF
TGTGCCAGCAGCTTAGAGGGGAACGGCAATCAGCCCCAGCATTTT
>TRBV6-5|TRBD1|NA|TRBJ1-2
CASSFAGQGMKGYTF
TGTGCCAGCAGTTTCGCGGGACAGGGGATGAAGGGCTACACCTTC
>TRBV5-6|NA|NA|TRBJ1-1
CASSLPPGMNTEAFF
TGTGCCAGCAGCTTGCCTCCGGGCATGAACACTGAAGCTTTCTTT